This T cell receptor beta chain was sequenced during a study of shared clonotypes between healthy human individuals (dated by TCRdb to 2019 to 2021). General notes on the study: The cohort comprised a couple of women and a few men aged 18 to 49 years. For each donor, CD4 naive and CD4 memory were each given three plates, CD8 naive was given two plates, and CD8 memory was given one plate. The study deeply sequenced blood TCR repertoires of five healthy adults to estimate repertoire size and the extent of clonotype sharing between individuals. To increase sequencing depth and limit assay-specific biases, TCR repertoire library preparation and sequencing were carried out by different laboratories using diverse techniques. Per donor, leukapheresis produced somewhere between about 0.9 and 9.5 billion PBMCs. What the work shows at the level of the full study, not this receptor alone: The small number of donors limited the genetic and exposure-history diversity represented. About 4.5% of naive CD4, 3.5% of naive CD8, about 2.5% of memory CD4, and 0.4% of memory CD8 clonotypes were shared across a few donors. Compared with non-shared clonotypes, clonotypes shared by all four sorted-subset donors had higher generation probabilities. Larger estimated clonotype richness was generally found for naive subsets than for memory subsets. Sampling was restricted to blood, and TCR repertoires in tissues likely differ from the TCR repertoires found in blood. Pairwise subsampling indicated that sequencing depth was expected to affect the degree of clonotype sharing among donors. Incomplete sequencing was indicated by rarefaction of sorted-subset datasets, despite the large sequencing depth.

TCR CDR3 regions were amplified from genomic DNA by multiplex PCR using the deep immunoSEQ assay. Extracted genomic DNA from each cell subset was distributed evenly across all wells of several immunoSEQ 96-well plates, and each plate was treated as a replicate. Each replicate PCR for sorted subsets received about 180 ng genomic DNA, equal to tens of thousands of T cell genomes. Purified libraries were measured with a Qubit 3.0 fluorometer, size-checked on a Bioanalyzer 2100, and measured again with the KAPA Library Quantification kit. A separate single-read 150-cycle Illumina NextSeq 550 flow cell was used to sequence each immunoSEQ 96-well plate. The paper's data handling went like this. The immunoSEQ output contained only junctional sequences without quality scores, so filtering could not match that applied to full-length reads. Sequences were annotated with PyIR, a Python wrapper for IgBLAST v1.9, and V/J genes and CDR3 were assigned using IMGT germline references. Reads with weak V/J assignments (E-value above 1e-6), missing CDR3, stop codons, out-of-frame junctions, or ambiguous translated residues were removed. V3J clonotypes were defined by identical inferred V gene, J gene, and CDR3 amino acid sequence. Percentage overlap between repertoires was calculated by dividing the number of shared unique clonotypes by the size of the smaller repertoire. RTK rarefaction, the Chao1 estimator, and Recon v2.1 estimates of unobserved clonotypes were used to assess repertoire richness. Generation probabilities for all TCRbeta clonotypes obtained by the gDNA method from several donors were computed using OLGA. Not all clones reach the TCRdb copy of this immuneACCESS table, which keeps in-frame sequences only. Checked studies attribute under half of the gap to unresolved V genes and leave the rest unexplained. V and J calls plus clone size are reproduced from that table; the DNA served to infer D and trimming. The sample data list around 330,000 clones, and 74% of these were observed just once. 10% to 13% of the sample is held by the ten biggest clonotypes.

The donors were healthy, HIV-negative adults with no recently reported acute infections or vaccinations. Only Caucasian adults living in Nashville, Tennessee, USA were represented among the donors. CD4+ T cells were enriched by magnetic negative selection, after which naive cells were positively selected on CD45RA and the negative fraction was taken as the memory subset. Blood was collected by leukapheresis, and PBMCs were isolated by Ficoll-Histopaque density gradient centrifugation and then cryopreserved in liquid nitrogen vapor phase. Analytical flow cytometry was used to check the purity and quantity of every magnetically sorted T cell population. Each sorted fraction had its genomic DNA isolated and then quantified by UV absorbance on a Nanodrop 2000c. Inclusive of the bounding cysteine and phenylalanine, the CDR3 is 16 residues long. Just the 48-base CDR3 DNA is kept, in frame starting at base 1. In the germline V gene (reference sequence), CDR1 corresponds to WNHNN and CDR2 to SYGVQD. Relative to germline, V is missing 2 bases and J is missing 5 bases, with 9 bases of the junction outside any gene match.

For this clone: It has no known antigen specificity. No much larger clonotype is one base removed from it; base qualities were not supplied.

The specimen was memory CD4+ T cells sorted from blood. Read against the paper, the sample's cell subset or site label means: CD45RA-negative fraction. The TCR originated in a man under 40 in good health. The chain joins TRBV10-1 to TRBJ2-3, with 8 bases in between that match TRBD2. This receptor has the CDR3 CASSERSGGNLDTQYF. In nucleotide form, the sequence is TGCGCCAGCAGTGAGCGAAGCGGGGGTAATTTAGATACGCAGTATTTT.